The 27 T cell receptor beta chains below all came from one sample that was sequenced in a study of cytomegalovirus exposure and HLA in healthy donors. PCR primers comprised 60 Vbeta and 13 Jbeta primers. Profiling relied on immunoSEQ multiplex PCR, and the TCRdb table lists in-frame clones only, not all of them. The sample's table shows about 150,000 clones. Sequencing used PBMCs. These TCRs come from a man aged 25 to 40 in good health and CMV-seronegative.

This chain connects TRBV14 to TRBJ2-5; the D is unclear. CDR1 is SGHDN and CDR2 is FVKESK in the germline V gene. CDR3 length: 14 amino acids. The V gene lost 1 base and the J gene lost 1 base, with 7 bases spanning the gap. The CDR3 nucleotides read TGTGCCAGCAGCCAAGGTCTCAGCCAAGAGACCCAGTACTTC. Protein product: CASSQGLSQETQYF.

The chain employs TRBV9 and TRBJ1-1; D ambiguous. The CDR3 is made up of 13 amino acids. CDR1 is SGDLS, CDR2 YYNGEE, per germline. V shed 0 bases and J shed 0 bases, with 3 bases lying between them. CDR3 sequence reads: CASSVGMNTEAFF. Here the CDR3 DNA reads TGTGCCAGCAGCGTAGGTATGAACACTGAAGCTTTCTTT.

The V gene is TRBV28, the J gene TRBJ2-7, with 9 bases fitting TRBD1. The CDR3 has 14 residues. Germline trimming cut 5 bases from V and 3 bases from J; bases unmatched to any gene: 5. Germline loops: CDR1 MDHEN, CDR2 SYDVKM. The CDR3 region is CASSPQGAVYEQYF. The CDR3 DNA reads TGTGCCAGCAGTCCACAGGGGGCGGTCTACGAGCAGTACTTC.

The chain is built from TRBV27 and TRBJ1-5; 9 bases fit TRBD1. CDR1 MNHEY and CDR2 SMNVEV come from the germline V gene (reference sequence). Losses at the gene ends were 6 bases for V and 4 bases for J; bases not matched to a gene: 13. The CDR3 consists of 17 residues. The CDR3 here is CASSSPGDRVGNQPQHF. CDR3 nucleotide sequence: TGTGCCAGCAGCTCCCCCGGGGACAGGGTGGGAAATCAGCCCCAGCATTTT.

The CDR3 loop is CASSEGTGKLYEQYF. In DNA form, the CDR3 reads TGTGCCAGCAGCGAGGGGACAGGGAAACTATACGAGCAGTACTTC. V gene TRBV9 combines with J gene TRBJ2-7; 9 nucleotides line up with TRBD1. Trimming took 3 bases from V and 4 from J; bases not matched to a gene: 8. CDR3 length: 15 residues. Germline-derived CDR1 and CDR2 are SGDLS and YYNGEE.

The chain combines TRBV28 with TRBJ1-2; the D is unclear. Trimming cost V 2 bases and J 4 bases, with 11 bases left between them. This CDR3 spans 14 amino acids. CDR1 and CDR2 (germline): MDHEN, SYDVKM. CDR3 loop: CASSLAGWGYGYTF. The CDR3 region has the DNA TGTGCCAGCAGTTTAGCGGGGTGGGGCTATGGCTACACCTTC.

The rearrangement uses TRBV19 and TRBJ2-7, with a tentative D call TRBD1 (6 bases). The ends were cut back, 6 bases at V and 5 bases at J, with 11 bases in the middle. Per germline, CDR1 LNHDA and CDR2 SQIVND (reference sequence). The CDR3 totals 12 residues. As DNA, the CDR3 is TGTGCCAGTAGGAAAGACAGGAACGAGCAGTACTTC. Its translation is CASRKDRNEQYF.

This chain uses TRBV10-3 with TRBJ1-1; the D gene is possibly TRBD1 (5 bases). The V gene's germline CDR1 is ENHRY and CDR2 SYGVKD. This CDR3 has 13 amino acids. The CDR3 region is CGGRVQADTEAFF. CDR3 nucleotides: TGTGGGGGCAGGGTGCAGGCGGACACTGAAGCTTTCTTT.

The chain couples TRBV6-1 to TRBJ1-1; no firm D call. The CDR3 loop spans 13 amino acids. The V gene's germline CDR1 is MNHNS and CDR2 SASEGT. Trimming removed 2 bases at V and 2 bases at J, with 6 bases between. CDR3 amino acids: CASSELVNTEAFF. The CDR3 coding sequence is TGTGCCAGCAGTGAATTAGTTAACACTGAAGCTTTCTTT.

The rearrangement uses TRBV18 and TRBJ2-1; no reliable D call. In germline, CDR1 is KGHSH, CDR2 LQKENI. V lost 3 bases to trimming and J lost 12 bases, with 18 bases between them. The length of the CDR3 is 14 residues. In DNA form, the CDR3 reads TGTGCCAGCTCACCTGGGTCAGGCTACCGATGGCAGTTCTTC. Amino acids: CASSPGSGYRWQFF.

The V gene is TRBV11-2, the J gene TRBJ1-1; D is ambiguous. The V gene lost 5 bases and the J gene lost 0 bases, with 7 bases spanning the gap. CDR1 and CDR2 from the germline V gene are SGHAT and FQNNGV. The CDR3 runs 13 residues. This CDR3 reads CASSRHMNTEAFF. Written as DNA, the CDR3 is TGTGCCAGCAGCCGTCACATGAACACTGAAGCTTTCTTT.

The chain couples TRBV6-6 to TRBJ1-1; tentative D call: TRBD1 (6 bases). Between the trimmed V and J ends, which lost 7 bases and 0 bases, there was a span of 18 bases. Germline loops: CDR1 MNHNY, CDR2 SVGAGI (reference sequence). CDR3 length: 16 residues. The CDR3 DNA reads TGTGCCAGCATCCTATCAGGTGGGGGCATGAACACTGAAGCTTTCTTT. Amino acid sequence: CASILSGGGMNTEAFF.

This sequence joins TRBV11-2 and TRBJ1-3; D unresolved. Germline-derived CDR1 and CDR2 are SGHAT and FQNNGV. Trimming took 5 bases from V and 0 from J, leaving 8 bases between them. This CDR3 is 14 amino acids long. CDR3 sequence reads: CASSVQYSGNTIYF. The CDR3 DNA follows: TGTGCCAGCAGCGTACAGTACTCTGGAAACACCATATATTTT.

This chain uses TRBV28 with TRBJ2-7; TRBD1 aligns across 7 bases. This CDR3 has 15 amino acids. V dropped 7 bases and J dropped 1; count of bases not matched to a gene: 10. Germline lookup yields CDR1 MDHEN and CDR2 SYDVKM. The CDR3 region is CASTSGTANSYEQYF. CDR3 DNA: TGTGCCAGCACCTCCGGGACAGCAAATTCCTACGAGCAGTACTTC.

The V call is TRBV14, the J call TRBJ2-7; no reliable D call. The V end lost 4 bases, the J end lost 0 bases, and 4 bases lay between the germline ends. The CDR3 sequence is 12 residues long. Germline V lookup: CDR1 SGHDN, CDR2 FVKESK. The CDR3 nucleotides read TGTGCCAGCAGCCCAGTCTCCTACGAGCAGTACTTC. Residues: CASSPVSYEQYF.

The V gene is TRBV10-3, the J gene TRBJ1-4, with D perhaps matching TRBD1 (6 bases). V was trimmed by 10 bases and J by 7 bases, leaving 16 bases between them. The CDR3 extends over 13 amino acids. The germline V gene has CDR1 ENHRY and CDR2 SYGVKD. The CDR3: CATRVQGGEKLFF. CDR3 sequence (DNA): TGTGCCACCCGGGTACAGGGCGGTGAAAAACTGTTTTTT.

The chain couples TRBV7-2 to TRBJ1-5; a possible D gene is TRBD1 (5 bases). In germline, CDR1 is SGHTA, CDR2 FQGNSA. With 5 bases removed from V and 8 bases from J, the gap between germline ends came to 19 bases. The CDR3 sequence is 15 residues long. The CDR3 spells CASSPQGTGGEPQHF. CDR3 DNA: TGTGCCAGCAGCCCCCAGGGCACGGGAGGGGAGCCCCAGCATTTT.

This rearrangement joins TRBV5-1 to TRBJ2-5, with D possibly TRBD1 on 6 matching bases. The closer fit of TRBJ2-7 to the DNA end suggests the J call may be wrong. CDR1 SGHRS and CDR2 YFSETQ come from the germline V gene. The CDR3 has 16 amino acids. CDR3 in amino acids: CASSPNPLRGTYEQYF. The CDR3 DNA follows: TGCGCCAGCAGCCCCAACCCACTCAGGGGAACCTACGAGCAGTACTTC.

The chain couples TRBV27 to TRBJ2-1, with D possibly matching TRBD2 (5 bases). Germline V lookup: CDR1 MNHEY, CDR2 SMNVEV (reference sequence). V gave up 3 bases and J gave up 1 base, with 10 bases separating them. This CDR3 has 15 residues. The CDR3, as DNA: TGTGCCAGCAGTTTCGCGGGTGTTTCCTACAATGAGCAGTTCTTC. It yields the protein CASSFAGVSYNEQFF.

The rearrangement joins TRBV18 to TRBJ2-1; 7 nucleotides align to TRBD2. This CDR3 has 19 residues. CDR1 is KGHSH, CDR2 LQKENI, per germline. V was clipped by 2 bases and J by 8 bases; unmatched bases: 21. The CDR3 protein is CASSPATSALAVPHDEQFF. CDR3 sequence (DNA): TGTGCCAGCTCACCAGCAACATCGGCCCTAGCGGTACCGCACGATGAGCAGTTCTTC.

The chain employs TRBV11-2 and TRBJ2-1, with a tentative D call TRBD2 (6 bases). Trimming took off 3 bases at V and 0 bases at J, with 15 bases between the two ends. Germline assignment: CDR1 SGHAT and CDR2 FQNNGV. The CDR3 has 17 amino acids. CDR3 DNA: TGTGCCAGCAGCTTCACTGCGGGAAGGAGCTCCTACAATGAGCAGTTCTTC. It translates to CASSFTAGRSSYNEQFF. Filled out from reference TRBV11-2 and TRBJ2-1, the complete variable domain reads EAGVAQSPRYKIIEKRQSVAFWCNPISGHATLYWYQQILGQGPKLLIQFQNNGVVDDSQLPKDRFSAERLKGVDSTLKIQPAKLEDSAVYLCASSFTAGRSSYNEQFFGPGTRLTVL.

This chain joins TRBV6-4 and TRBJ1-2, with D tentatively TRBD1 (5 bases). Germline CDR1 and CDR2: MRHNA and SNTAGT. The length of the CDR3 is 14 residues. The V end lost 2 bases, the J end lost 7 bases, and 14 bases lay between the germline ends. CDR3 sequence: CASSDRGGSGGYTF. For the CDR3, the DNA is TGTGCCAGCAGTGACAGGGGCGGTTCGGGTGGCTACACCTTC.

V and J are TRBV4-1 and TRBJ1-4, with 7 bases fitting TRBD1. CDR3 size: 17 residues. V shed 4 bases and J 3 bases; nucleotides not matched to a gene: 11. From germline, CDR1 is MGHRA and CDR2 YSYEKL. CDR3 DNA sequence: TGCGCCAGCAGCCGAGGGGGCTTGGTGAGGTCTAATGAAAAACTGTTTTTT. It translates to CASSRGGLVRSNEKLFF.

The chain has TRBV13 and TRBJ2-1; 10 bases fit TRBD2. CDR1 is PRHDT, CDR2 FYEKMQ, per germline (reference sequence). The CDR3 covers 14 residues. The V gene end was trimmed by 5 bases and the J gene end by 9 bases; junction bases not matched to a gene: 7. CDR3 sequence (DNA): TGTGCCAGCAGCCCGGAGCGGGAGGGAAGTGAGCAGTTCTTC. Residues: CASSPEREGSEQFF. The complete variable domain, with remaining parts taken from reference TRBV13 and TRBJ2-1, reads AAGVIQSPRHLIKEKRETATLKCYPIPRHDTVYWYQQGPGQDPQFLISFYEKMQSDKGSIPDRFSAQQFSDYHSELNMSSLELGDSALYFCASSPEREGSEQFFGPGTRLTVL.

This sequence joins TRBV6-1 and TRBJ2-5, with D maybe TRBD1 (6 bases). The J call is uncertain, as TRBJ2-7 better fits the DNA end. The V gene's germline CDR1 is MNHNS and CDR2 SASEGT. This CDR3 is 17 amino acids long. DNA for the CDR3: TGTGCCAGCAGTGAATACTGGAGTGCAACAGGGCCCTACGAGCAGTACTTC. Translation gives CASSEYWSATGPYEQYF.

The gene calls are TRBV6-5 and TRBJ2-6, with D hard to call. The germline V gene encodes CDR1 MNHEY and CDR2 SVGAGI. This CDR3 comprises 15 residues. Trimming cost V 1 base and J 0 bases, with 4 bases left between them. The CDR3: CASSYFSSGANVLTF. CDR3 DNA sequence: TGTGCCAGCAGTTACTTCAGCTCTGGGGCCAACGTCCTGACTTTC.

The rearrangement uses TRBV11-2 and TRBJ1-3, with 7 bases identical to TRBD1. V shed 5 bases and J 2 bases; nucleotides not matched to a gene: 9. Germline CDR1 is SGHAT and CDR2 is FQNNGV. CDR3 length: 16 amino acids. CDR3 amino acids: CASSRTQGLPGNTIYF. In DNA, the CDR3 is TGTGCCAGCAGCCGAACACAGGGGCTCCCTGGAAACACCATATATTTT.